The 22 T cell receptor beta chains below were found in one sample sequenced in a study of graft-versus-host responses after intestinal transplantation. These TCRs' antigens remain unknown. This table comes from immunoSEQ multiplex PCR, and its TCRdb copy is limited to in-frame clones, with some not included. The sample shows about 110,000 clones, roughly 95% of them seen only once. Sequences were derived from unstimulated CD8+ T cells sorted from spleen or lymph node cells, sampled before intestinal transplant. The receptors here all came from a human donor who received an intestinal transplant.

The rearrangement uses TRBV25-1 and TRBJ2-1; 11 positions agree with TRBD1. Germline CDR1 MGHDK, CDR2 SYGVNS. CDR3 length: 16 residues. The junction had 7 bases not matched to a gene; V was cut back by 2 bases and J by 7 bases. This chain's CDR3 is CASSEPPDRGPNEQFF. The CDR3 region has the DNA TGTGCCAGCAGTGAACCCCCGGACAGGGGGCCAAATGAGCAGTTCTTC.

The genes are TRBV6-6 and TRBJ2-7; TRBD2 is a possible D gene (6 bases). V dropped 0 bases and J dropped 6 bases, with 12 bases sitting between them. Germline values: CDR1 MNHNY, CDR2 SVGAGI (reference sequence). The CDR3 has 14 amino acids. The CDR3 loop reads CASSYSFGGGEQYF. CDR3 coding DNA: TGTGCCAGCAGTTACTCCTTCGGGGGAGGCGAGCAGTACTTC.

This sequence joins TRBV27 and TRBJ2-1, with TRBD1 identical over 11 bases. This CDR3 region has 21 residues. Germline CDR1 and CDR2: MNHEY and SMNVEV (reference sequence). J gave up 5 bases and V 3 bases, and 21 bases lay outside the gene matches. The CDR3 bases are TGTGCCAGCAGTTTTTTGGCACTCGGACAGGGGGCGGCGGGAGTGGACAATGAGCAGTTCTTC. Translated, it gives CASSFLALGQGAAGVDNEQFF.

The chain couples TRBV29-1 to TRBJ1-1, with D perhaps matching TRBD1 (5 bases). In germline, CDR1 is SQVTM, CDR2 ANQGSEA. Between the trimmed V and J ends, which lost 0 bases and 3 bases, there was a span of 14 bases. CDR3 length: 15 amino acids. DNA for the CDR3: TGCAGCGTTGAAGATCTCTCCCTGGGGGACACTGAAGCTTTCTTT. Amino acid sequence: CSVEDLSLGDTEAFF.

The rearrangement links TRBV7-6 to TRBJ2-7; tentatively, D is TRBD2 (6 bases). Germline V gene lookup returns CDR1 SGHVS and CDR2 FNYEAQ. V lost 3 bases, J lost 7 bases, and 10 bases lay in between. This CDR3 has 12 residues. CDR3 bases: TGTGCCAGCAGCTTTTTGGGGGGAGAGCAGTACTTC. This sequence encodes CASSFLGGEQYF.

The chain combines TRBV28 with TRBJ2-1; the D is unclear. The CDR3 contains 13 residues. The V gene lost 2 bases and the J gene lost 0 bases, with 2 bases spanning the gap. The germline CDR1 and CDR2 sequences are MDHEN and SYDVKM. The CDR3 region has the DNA TGTGCCAGCAGTTTAAGCTCCTACAATGAGCAGTTCTTC. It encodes CASSLSSYNEQFF.

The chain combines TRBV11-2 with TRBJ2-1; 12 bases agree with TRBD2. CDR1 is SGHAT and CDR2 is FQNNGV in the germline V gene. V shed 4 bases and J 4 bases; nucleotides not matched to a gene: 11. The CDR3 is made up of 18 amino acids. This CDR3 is CASSSLTSGRNPYNEQFF. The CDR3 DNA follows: TGTGCCAGCAGCTCCCTTACTAGCGGGAGGAACCCTTACAATGAGCAGTTCTTC.

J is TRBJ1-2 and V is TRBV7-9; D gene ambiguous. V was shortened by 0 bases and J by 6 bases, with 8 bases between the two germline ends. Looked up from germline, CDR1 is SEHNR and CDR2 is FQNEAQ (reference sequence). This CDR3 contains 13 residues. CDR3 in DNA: TGTGCCAGCAGCTTAGCTCTTGGGGATGGCTACACCTTC. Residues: CASSLALGDGYTF.

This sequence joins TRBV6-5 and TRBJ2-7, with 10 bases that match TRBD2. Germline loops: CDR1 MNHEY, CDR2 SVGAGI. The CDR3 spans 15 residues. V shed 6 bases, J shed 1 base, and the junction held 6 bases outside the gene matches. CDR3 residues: CASRLLAGASYEQYF. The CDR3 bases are TGTGCCAGCAGGCTCCTAGCGGGGGCTTCCTACGAGCAGTACTTC.

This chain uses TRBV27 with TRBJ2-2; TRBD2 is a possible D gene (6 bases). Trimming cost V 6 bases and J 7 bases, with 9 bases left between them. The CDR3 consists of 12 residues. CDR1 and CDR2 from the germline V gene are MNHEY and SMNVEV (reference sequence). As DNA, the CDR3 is TGTGCCAGCAGACGGAGGGGCGGGGAGCTGTTTTTT. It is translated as CASRRRGGELFF.

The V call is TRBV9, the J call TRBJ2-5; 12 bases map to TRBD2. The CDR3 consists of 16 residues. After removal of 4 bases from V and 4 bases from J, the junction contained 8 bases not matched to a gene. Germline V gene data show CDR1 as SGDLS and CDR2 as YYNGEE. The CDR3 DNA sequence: TGTGCCAGCAGCCCCCCGCTAGCGGGAGGGCCAGAGACCCAGTACTTC. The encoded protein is CASSPPLAGGPETQYF.

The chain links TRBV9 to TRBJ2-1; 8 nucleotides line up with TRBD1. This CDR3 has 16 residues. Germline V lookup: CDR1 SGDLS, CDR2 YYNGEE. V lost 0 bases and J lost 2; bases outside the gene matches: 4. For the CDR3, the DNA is TGTGCCAGCAGCGTAGGTTTACAGGGGGCCTACAATGAGCAGTTCTTC. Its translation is CASSVGLQGAYNEQFF.

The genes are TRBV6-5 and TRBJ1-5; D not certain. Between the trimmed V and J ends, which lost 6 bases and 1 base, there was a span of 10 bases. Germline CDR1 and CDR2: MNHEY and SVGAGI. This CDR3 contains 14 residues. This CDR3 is CASSLRVSNQPQHF. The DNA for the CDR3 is TGTGCCAGCAGCCTTCGGGTCAGCAATCAGCCCCAGCATTTT.

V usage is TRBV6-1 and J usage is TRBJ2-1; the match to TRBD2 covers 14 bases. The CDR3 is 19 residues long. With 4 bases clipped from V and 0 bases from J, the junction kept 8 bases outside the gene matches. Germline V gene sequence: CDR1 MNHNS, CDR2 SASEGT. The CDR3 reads CASSARLAGGGSSYNEQFF. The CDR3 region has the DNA TGTGCCAGCAGTGCGAGACTAGCGGGAGGGGGAAGCTCCTACAATGAGCAGTTCTTC.

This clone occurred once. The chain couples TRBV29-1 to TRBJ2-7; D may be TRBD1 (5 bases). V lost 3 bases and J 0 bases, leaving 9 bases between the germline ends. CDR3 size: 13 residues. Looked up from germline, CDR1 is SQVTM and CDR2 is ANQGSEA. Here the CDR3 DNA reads TGCAGCGTTGACCAGGGCAGCTCCTACGAGCAGTACTTC. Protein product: CSVDQGSSYEQYF.

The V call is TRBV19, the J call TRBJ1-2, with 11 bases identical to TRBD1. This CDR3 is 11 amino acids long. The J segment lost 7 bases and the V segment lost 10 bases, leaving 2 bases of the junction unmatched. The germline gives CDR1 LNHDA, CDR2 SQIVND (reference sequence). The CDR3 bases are TGTGCCACGGGACAGGGGGTTGGCTACACCTTC. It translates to CATGQGVGYTF.

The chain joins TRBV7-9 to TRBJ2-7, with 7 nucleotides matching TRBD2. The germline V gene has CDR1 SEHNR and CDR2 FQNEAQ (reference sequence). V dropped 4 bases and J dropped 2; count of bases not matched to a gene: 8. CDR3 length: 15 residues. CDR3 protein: CASSSTGLTTYEQYF. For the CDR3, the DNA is TGTGCCAGCAGCTCCACGGGACTAACGACCTACGAGCAGTACTTC.

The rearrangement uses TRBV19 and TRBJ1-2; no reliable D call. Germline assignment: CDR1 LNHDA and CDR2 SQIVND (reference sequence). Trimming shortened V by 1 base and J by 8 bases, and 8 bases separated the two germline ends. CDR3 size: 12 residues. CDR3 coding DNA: TGTGCCAGTAGTATAGGATCTCGGGGCTACACCTTC. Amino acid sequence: CASSIGSRGYTF.

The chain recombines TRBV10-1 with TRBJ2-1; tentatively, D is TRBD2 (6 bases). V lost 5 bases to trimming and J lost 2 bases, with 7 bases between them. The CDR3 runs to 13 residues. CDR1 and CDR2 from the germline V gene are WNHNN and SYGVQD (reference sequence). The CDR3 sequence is CASSPGAYNEQFF. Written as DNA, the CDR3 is TGCGCCAGCAGTCCGGGAGCCTACAATGAGCAGTTCTTC.

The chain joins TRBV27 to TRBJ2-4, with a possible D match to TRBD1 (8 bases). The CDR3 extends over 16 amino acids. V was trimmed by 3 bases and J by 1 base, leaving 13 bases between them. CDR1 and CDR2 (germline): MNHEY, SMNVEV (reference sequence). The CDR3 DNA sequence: TGTGCCAGCAGTTTGTTACAGGGGGGGGCCAAAAACATTCAGTACTTC. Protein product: CASSLLQGGAKNIQYF.

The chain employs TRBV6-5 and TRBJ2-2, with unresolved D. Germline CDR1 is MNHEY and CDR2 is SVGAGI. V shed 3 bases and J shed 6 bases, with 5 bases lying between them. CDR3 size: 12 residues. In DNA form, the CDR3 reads TGTGCCAGCAGTTATGGCGCCGGGGAGCTGTTTTTT. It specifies CASSYGAGELFF.

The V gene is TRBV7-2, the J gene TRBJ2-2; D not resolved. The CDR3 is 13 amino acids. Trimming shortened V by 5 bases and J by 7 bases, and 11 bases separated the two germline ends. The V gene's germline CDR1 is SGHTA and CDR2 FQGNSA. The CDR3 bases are TGTGCCAGCAGCCAAAGTGGTGGCGGGGAGCTGTTTTTT. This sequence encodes CASSQSGGGELFF.